The rows below give T cell receptor beta chains drawn from one sample of a study of blood T cell repertoires in COVID-19. TCRdb keeps only in-frame clones here, not all; method: immunoSEQ multiplex PCR. The sample contains under 200,000 clones, roughly 80% of which appear only once. Sequencing was carried out using peripheral blood. These receptors originate from a human donor with acute or convalescent COVID-19. The donor label of this sample is uncertain. The CDR3 runs from the conserved cysteine through the conserved F or W. D genes are given only for firm matches. A row's size may be missing; if present it is once, few, many or a size class.

clone_size,v_call,j_call,d_call,cdr3_aa,cdr3_nt
once,TRBV6-2/TRBV6-3,TRBJ1-5,TRBD1,CASSEPGQGASNVNQPQHF,TGTGCCAGCAGTGAGCCGGGACAGGGGGCGTCAAATGTCAATCAGCCCCAGCATTTT
once,TRBV5-1,TRBJ2-1,TRBD1,CASSLTGEVGNEQFF,TGCGCCAGCAGCTTAACAGGGGAAGTTGGCAATGAGCAGTTCTTC
-,TRBV9,TRBJ1-1,-,CASSVVSENTEAFF,TGTGCCAGCAGCGTAGTCAGTGAGAACACTGAAGCTTTCTTT
-,TRBV3-1/TRBV3-2,TRBJ1-2,TRBD1,CASSHWDSLIFYAF,TGTGCCAGCAGTCACTGGGACAGCCTCATCTTCTACGCCTTC
-,TRBV2,TRBJ2-7,TRBD2,CASSASGGFYEQYF,TGTGCCAGCAGTGCTAGCGGGGGCTTCTACGAGCAGTACTTC
few,TRBV6-5,TRBJ2-1,TRBD2,CASRKSGGASNEQFF,TGTGCCAGCAGAAAGAGCGGGGGGGCGTCGAATGAGCAGTTCTTC
-,TRBV30,TRBJ2-7,TRBD1,CAWSLDRSYEQYF,TGTGCCTGGAGCTTGGACAGGAGCTACGAGCAGTACTTC
-,TRBV7-3,TRBJ2-1,-,CASSLGRERINEQFF,TGTGCCAGCAGCTTGGGTCGGGAGAGGATAAATGAGCAGTTCTTC
-,TRBV5-1,TRBJ1-2,-,CASSTSGGGQIYGYTF,TGCGCCAGCAGCACCTCCGGCGGGGGGCAAATCTATGGCTACACCTTC
-,TRBV11-2,TRBJ2-2,TRBD2,CASSRLAAGELFF,TGTGCCAGCAGCCGACTAGCCGCGGGGGAGCTGTTTTTT
-,TRBV5-1,TRBJ2-5,TRBD2,CASSQGLAGGQQETQYF,TGCGCCAGCAGCCAGGGGCTAGCGGGGGGGCAACAAGAGACCCAGTACTTC
-,TRBV12-3/TRBV12-4,TRBJ1-3,TRBD1,CASSRDSQNTIYF,TGTGCCAGCAGTCGGGACAGTCAAAACACCATATATTTT
many,TRBV28,TRBJ2-7,TRBD1,CASSLRQGSYEQYF,TGTGCCAGCAGTTTAAGACAGGGATCCTACGAGCAGTACTTC
-,TRBV5-4,TRBJ2-1,TRBD2,CASSTSSGAYNEQFF,TGTGCCAGCAGCACGTCTAGCGGGGCCTACAATGAGCAGTTCTTC
few,TRBV9,TRBJ2-3,-,CASSVEGVTDTQYF,TGTGCCAGCAGCGTAGAAGGGGTCACAGATACGCAGTATTTT
-,TRBV18,TRBJ1-4,-,CASSTLQGYNEKLFF,TGTGCCAGCTCAACCCTCCAGGGCTATAATGAAAAACTGTTTTTT
-,TRBV5-1,TRBJ2-3,-,CASSRDFFYTDTQYF,TGCGCCAGCAGCCGGGACTTTTTTTACACAGATACGCAGTATTTT